Listed below are T cell receptor beta chains from one sample, sequenced in a study of radiotherapy plus CTLA-4 blockade in lung cancer. Measured with immunoSEQ multiplex PCR; TCRdb has only the in-frame clones, and not every one. The data contain roughly 120,000 clones, 78% of them seen just once; the ten biggest clones take up over 4%. Sequenced material: peripheral blood, taken from a patient treated with radiotherapy plus ipilimumab. The receptors come from a human donor with non-small cell lung cancer who had a partial response to radiotherapy plus ipilimumab. The CDR3 runs from the conserved cysteine through the conserved F or W. The D gene is left open where the match is weak. Clone sizes are given selectively: once, few, many, or a class where the clone is expanded.

-,-,TRBJ1-1,TRBV2,TGTGCCAGCAGTGGGCTCCGGGGGAGCACTGAAGCTTTCTTT,CASSGLRGSTEAFF
-,-,TRBJ2-1,TRBV7-9,TGTGCCAGCAGCCCTGAGATCGCCCATGAGCAGTTCTTC,CASSPEIAHEQFF
once,-,TRBJ1-3,TRBV5-1,TGCGCCAGCAGCCGGGGCGGGGGAATCGGTGGAAACACCATATATTTT,CASSRGGGIGGNTIYF
-,TRBD1,TRBJ2-2,TRBV5-1,TGCGCCAGCAGCTTGGGGACAGGGATCACCGGGGAGCTGTTTTTT,CASSLGTGITGELFF
few,TRBD2,TRBJ2-7,TRBV5-1,TGCGCCAGCAGCTTGGCCAGCGGGAGTGGGTACGAGCAGTACTTC,CASSLASGSGYEQYF
-,TRBD1,TRBJ1-5,TRBV18,TGTGCCAGCTCACTCCGGACTAGGCAGGGGGCAGAACAGCCCCAGCATTTT,CASSLRTRQGAEQPQHF
-,TRBD1,TRBJ1-3,TRBV7-9,TGTGCCAGCAGCTTCACAGGGGGCGCCCCTGGAAACACCATATATTTT,CASSFTGGAPGNTIYF
once,-,TRBJ1-3,TRBV28,TGTGCCAGCAGTTTATGGGCGGTCACCTCTGGAAACACCATATATTTT,CASSLWAVTSGNTIYF
-,-,TRBJ1-4,TRBV4-1,TGCGCCAGCAGCCAACGAACAGGGCCAATGTACTCAACTAATGAAAAACTGTTTTTT,CASSQRTGPMYSTNEKLFF
once,-,TRBJ1-2,TRBV19,TGTGCCAGTAGTATGGCCCTTCTGCCTCAAGGAGAGTACACCTTC,CASSMALLPQGEYTF
-,TRBD2,TRBJ2-5,TRBV5-8,TGTGCCAGCAGCCCCCTGGGGGGGCAAGAGACCCAGTACTTC,CASSPLGGQETQYF
-,-,TRBJ2-7,TRBV4-2,TGTGCCAGCAGCCAAGATTCTTCGGGGGACGAGCAGTACTTC,CASSQDSSGDEQYF
-,TRBD2,TRBJ2-1,TRBV6-5,TGTGCCAGCAGCCTCGCGGGGGGTGGGCAGTTCTTC,CASSLAGGGQFF
-,-,TRBJ1-4,TRBV7-7,TGTGCTAGCAGCCCCTCGCCTACAGTTCCTGAAAAACTGTTTTTT,CASSPSPTVPEKLFF
-,TRBD1,TRBJ2-3,TRBV28,TGTGCCAGCAGTTCCCCGGGACAGGGGATTACAGATACGCAGTATTTT,CASSSPGQGITDTQYF
-,-,TRBJ2-6,TRBV5-6,TGTGCCGTCACTCGGGGAGCTGGGGCCAACGTCCTGACTTTC,CAVTRGAGANVLTF
once,-,TRBJ2-2,TRBV7-9,TGTGCCAGCAGCCCGGCCGGGGTGGAGAAAACCGGGGAGCTGTTTTTT,CASSPAGVEKTGELFF
-,TRBD2,TRBJ2-1,TRBV7-9,TGTGCCAGCAGCCCGCCCTTTCGACTAGCGGGAATCAACAATGAGCAGTTCTTC,CASSPPFRLAGINNEQFF
-,TRBD1,TRBJ2-2,TRBV9,TGTGCCAGCAGCGCCAGACAGGGGGTATCCGGGGAGCTGTTTTTT,CASSARQGVSGELFF
-,-,TRBJ2-5,TRBV18,TGTGCCAGCTCACCCCAGGACAGAGAGACCCAGTACTTC,CASSPQDRETQYF
-,TRBD1,TRBJ1-3,TRBV28,TGTGCCGCGGGACAGGGGGCAGCTGGAAACACCATATATTTT,CAAGQGAAGNTIYF
-,-,TRBJ2-5,TRBV5-1,TGCGCCAGCAGCTTGGGGCAGCAAGAGACCCAGTACTTC,CASSLGQQETQYF
once,-,TRBJ2-3,TRBV5-6,TGTGCCAGCAGCGATTACAGAATCCTCACAGATACGCAGTATTTT,CASSDYRILTDTQYF
few,TRBD2,TRBJ2-3,TRBV9,TGTGCCAGCAGCCCCGGGGGGGGCCCAGATACGCAGTATTTT,CASSPGGGPDTQYF
-,-,TRBJ1-1,TRBV6-5,TGTGCCAGCAGTGTAGAGGTATACACTGAAGCTTTCTTT,CASSVEVYTEAFF
-,TRBD1,TRBJ1-1,TRBV6-6,TGTGCCAGCATCCTCAGACAGGGGGACAGGGGCACTGAAGCTTTCTTT,CASILRQGDRGTEAFF
-,TRBD1,TRBJ1-1,TRBV12-5,TGTGCTAGTGGTCTCTTTATGGGAACAGGGGGCGGGGATATCACTGAAGCTTTCTTT,CASGLFMGTGGGDITEAFF
-,-,TRBJ2-3,TRBV19,TGTGCCAACCCGGGGGATACGCAGTATTTT,CANPGDTQYF
-,TRBD1,TRBJ1-5,TRBV5-1,TGCGCCAGCAGCCCTGGGACAGGGGCCCAGCCCCAGCATTTT,CASSPGTGAQPQHF
-,-,TRBJ2-3,TRBV5-1,TGCGCCAGCAGGACGACGGGACATAGTACAGATACGCAGTATTTT,CASRTTGHSTDTQYF
few,TRBD1,TRBJ2-7,TRBV2,TGTGCCAGCCGGGGGACAGGGAACCACGAGCAGTACTTC,CASRGTGNHEQYF
-,TRBD1,TRBJ2-7,TRBV6-5,TGTGCCAGCAGTTACTCCAGGACAGGGGCCTACGAGCAGTACTTC,CASSYSRTGAYEQYF
-,-,TRBJ2-3,TRBV27,TGTGCCAGCAGTCCATCCTGGGGGGGCCCCTCGACAGATACGCAGTATTTT,CASSPSWGGPSTDTQYF
few,TRBD1,TRBJ2-3,TRBV5-1,TGCGCCAGCAGCGGGGGACAGCCCGGCACAGATACGCAGTATTTT,CASSGGQPGTDTQYF
-,TRBD1,TRBJ2-5,TRBV18,TGTGCCAGCTCACACCGGGACAGCCCAAAAGAGACCCAGTACTTC,CASSHRDSPKETQYF
-,-,TRBJ1-4,TRBV9,TGTGCCAGCAGCGTCGGGGGGTTTGAGGCAACTAATGAAAAACTGTTTTTT,CASSVGGFEATNEKLFF
many,-,TRBJ1-5,TRBV4-1,TGCGCCAGCAGCCAAGATGAGGGCAGTGGGATGCAGCCCCAGCATTTT,CASSQDEGSGMQPQHF
-,-,TRBJ2-5,TRBV7-7,TGTGCTAGCAGCCAAGAAGGCTACAGCCAAGAGACCCAGTACTTC,CASSQEGYSQETQYF
-,-,TRBJ2-2,TRBV12-5,TGTGCTAGTGGTTTGGGCAGGCCAAGGAACACCGGGGAGCTGTTTTTT,CASGLGRPRNTGELFF
-,TRBD2,TRBJ2-1,TRBV6-4,TGTGCCAGCAGTGGGCTGGCGGGAGGCCGGGGTGAGCAGTTCTTC,CASSGLAGGRGEQFF
-,TRBD1,TRBJ1-1,TRBV12-5,TGTGCTAGTGGTTTGGAAATTGCCGACAGGGGACGGAACACTGAAGCTTTCTTT,CASGLEIADRGRNTEAFF
-,-,TRBJ2-1,TRBV4-1,TGCGCCAGCAGCCTGCAAACCGGGGGACACAATGAGCAGTTCTTC,CASSLQTGGHNEQFF
-,TRBD1,TRBJ2-7,TRBV10-1,TGCGCCAGCAGCCTGACAGGGGCAAGTTACGAGCAGTACTTC,CASSLTGASYEQYF
once,-,TRBJ1-4,TRBV19,TGTGCCAGTAGGGAGACAGGCCTAGGTGGAAAACTGTTTTTT,CASRETGLGGKLFF
many,-,TRBJ1-4,TRBV7-2,TGTGCCAGCAGCCTTAGACAGCGGGGCGAAAAACTGTTTTTT,CASSLRQRGEKLFF
-,TRBD2,TRBJ2-1,TRBV7-7,TGTGCTAGCAGCCCCCGTTCTAGCGGGAGGCCCGGTCCATGGAATGAGCAGTTCTTC,CASSPRSSGRPGPWNEQFF
-,TRBD1,TRBJ1-2,TRBV19,TGTGCCAGTAGTAACCCCGGACAGGGTAACTATGGCTACACCTTC,CASSNPGQGNYGYTF